Presented here are 22 T cell receptor beta chains from one specimen sequenced in a study of shared clonotypes between healthy human individuals (dated by TCRdb to about 2020). Libraries were built with the immunoSEQ multiplex PCR assay. This is the immuneACCESS table as TCRdb keeps it, with only in-frame sequences that have V and J called. A part of the clones is gone; compared with another copy, unresolved V genes explain less than half, and the rest is unexplained. Counted in this sample were roughly 2.6 million clones; over 85% of them appeared once. The ten largest clones represent about 0.13% of the sample. The specimen was naive CD4+ T cells sorted from blood. The meaning of the sample's cell subset or site label: CD45RA+ positively selected. The source of these receptors is a man between 18 and 35 years old in good health.

On this clone: The sample holds other DNA sequences that translate to the same CDR3. This chain joins TRBV7-2 and TRBJ2-6; 9 positions match TRBD1. Germline CDR1 reads SGHTA; CDR2 reads FQGNSA. This CDR3 spans 16 amino acids. J lost 4 bases, V lost 5 bases, and 6 bases had no gene match. This chain's CDR3 is CASSEQGAPGANVLTF. The CDR3 bases are TGTGCCAGCAGCGAACAGGGGGCGCCCGGGGCCAACGTCCTGACTTTC.

The rearrangement links TRBV6-1 to TRBJ2-7; no firm D call. There are 11 residues in the CDR3. Germline V gene sequence: CDR1 MNHNS, CDR2 SASEGT. Trimming left V 5 bases short and J 4 bases short, with 6 bases between. The CDR3 spells CASSPKYEQYF. The CDR3 DNA reads TGTGCCAGCAGTCCGAAGTACGAGCAGTACTTC.

The CDR3 spells CASRPEPQLYEQYF. Here the CDR3 DNA reads TGTGCCAGCAGACCAGAGCCTCAGCTCTACGAGCAGTACTTC. J is TRBJ2-7 and V is TRBV6-6, with D hard to call. From germline, CDR1 is MNHNY and CDR2 SVGAGI (reference sequence). Trimming cost V 6 bases and J 3 bases, with 15 bases left between them. This CDR3 spans 14 amino acids.

This clone was counted once. The gene calls are TRBV6-1 and TRBJ2-7; 9 bases match TRBD1. This CDR3 has 12 amino acids. The J segment lost 6 bases and the V segment lost 6 bases, leaving 3 bases of the junction unmatched. Germline V gene data show CDR1 as MNHNS and CDR2 as SASEGT. CDR3 DNA sequence: TGTGCCAGCAGCGGGGACAGGGCCGAGCAGTACTTC. Translated, it gives CASSGDRAEQYF.

This rearrangement joins TRBV30 to TRBJ2-5, with a weak D call TRBD2 (6 bases). The J call is uncertain, as TRBJ2-7 better fits the DNA end. This CDR3 comprises 12 residues. CDR1 is GTSNPN, CDR2 SVGIG, per germline (reference sequence). The CDR3 is CAWGGSTYEQYF. CDR3 DNA sequence: TGTGCCTGGGGGGGGAGTACCTACGAGCAGTACTTC.

This clone appeared once. The chain has TRBV5-1 and TRBJ1-3, with 7 bases that match TRBD1. The germline V gene has CDR1 SGHRS and CDR2 YFSETQ. This CDR3 contains 15 residues. The junction had 3 bases not matched to a gene; V was cut back by 1 base and J by 2 bases. The CDR3 loop reads CASSLSDRAGNTIYF. CDR3 in DNA: TGCGCCAGCAGCTTGAGTGACAGGGCTGGAAACACCATATATTTT.

The chain employs TRBV5-1 and TRBJ2-3, with D unresolved. The V end lost 0 bases, the J end lost 6 bases, and 14 bases lay between the germline ends. Germline CDR1 and CDR2: SGHRS and YFSETQ. The CDR3 extends over 15 amino acids. The CDR3 DNA reads TGCGCCAGCAGCTTGGAAGGGCAGTCGGTGGATACGCAGTATTTT. Encoded protein: CASSLEGQSVDTQYF.

The V gene is TRBV27, the J gene TRBJ1-2; no reliable D call. The germline CDR1 and CDR2 sequences are MNHEY and SMNVEV (reference sequence). This CDR3 has 12 residues. V lost 4 bases and J 7 bases, leaving 10 bases between the germline ends. The CDR3 DNA reads as TGTGCCAGCAGTTCCCCGTTGAGTGGCTACACCTTC. Translating gives CASSSPLSGYTF.

This chain links TRBV7-2 with TRBJ2-3, with D perhaps matching TRBD2 (6 bases). V was trimmed by 3 bases and J by 0 bases, leaving 10 bases between them. Germline-derived CDR1 and CDR2 are SGHTA and FQGNSA. The CDR3 runs to 15 residues. Here the CDR3 DNA reads TGTGCCAGCAGCTTCGCGGCGGGGAGCACAGATACGCAGTATTTT. This gives the protein CASSFAAGSTDTQYF.

CDR3 sequence (DNA): TGTGCCAGCAGCTTGGAGATCAGGGGAAACTATGGCTACACCTTC. It codes for CASSLEIRGNYGYTF. The chain recombines TRBV5-5 with TRBJ1-2; tentatively, D is TRBD1 (6 bases). The CDR3 contains 15 residues. The ends were cut back, 0 bases at V and 2 bases at J, with 11 bases in the middle. Germline CDR1 reads SGHKS; CDR2 reads YYEKEE (reference sequence).

V gene TRBV6-1 combines with J gene TRBJ2-3; possible D gene TRBD2, 5 bases. Germline V lookup: CDR1 MNHNS, CDR2 SASEGT. This CDR3 has 14 amino acids. Trimming stripped 9 bases from V and 4 bases from J, with 17 bases between. Here the CDR3 DNA reads TGTGCCAGTACCGGACTTCCCCAGGCAGATACGCAGTATTTT. Amino acid sequence: CASTGLPQADTQYF.

The chain recombines TRBV2 with TRBJ2-2, with no clear D. Germline CDR1 reads SNHLY; CDR2 reads FYNNEI. V was pared by 4 bases and J by 0 bases, with 9 bases between. This CDR3 has 15 amino acids. The CDR3 DNA is TGTGCCAGCAGTGCGAGAGGCCCGAACACCGGGGAGCTGTTTTTT. Its protein is CASSARGPNTGELFF.

This clone showed up just once. This sequence joins TRBV19 and TRBJ2-5; D is unresolved. Germline V gives CDR1 LNHDA, CDR2 SQIVND (reference sequence). CDR3 length: 12 amino acids. Trimming took off 6 bases at V and 3 bases at J, with 8 bases between the two ends. CDR3 sequence reads: CASRSLEETQYF. CDR3 nucleotides: TGTGCCAGTAGGTCGCTAGAAGAGACCCAGTACTTC.

This sequence joins TRBV28 and TRBJ1-5; D remains ambiguous. V was cut by 6 bases and J by 6 bases, with 12 bases left in between. The CDR3 consists of 13 residues. Germline V gene lookup returns CDR1 MDHEN and CDR2 SYDVKM. The CDR3 sequence: CASRSGSVQPQHF. The CDR3 region has the DNA TGTGCCAGCAGGTCGGGATCAGTTCAGCCCCAGCATTTT. The full variable domain, its missing parts supplied by reference TRBV28 and TRBJ1-5, is DVKVTQSSRYLVKRTGEKVFLECVQDMDHENMFWYRQDPGLGLRLIYFSYDVKMKEKGDIPEGYSVSREKKERFSLILESASTNQTSMYLCASRSGSVQPQHFGDGTRLSIL.

V gene TRBV6-5 combines with J gene TRBJ2-4; D is uncertain. Germline V gives CDR1 MNHEY, CDR2 SVGAGI. CDR3 length equals 14 residues. The V end lost 7 bases, the J end lost 7 bases, and 17 bases lay between the germline ends. In nucleotides, the CDR3 is TGTGCCAGCACCTCAGGCAGCCTGGGGAACATTCAGTACTTC. Translation: CASTSGSLGNIQYF.

The chain carries TRBV5-1 and TRBJ1-1; unclear D gene. V was cut by 2 bases and J by 0 bases, with 11 bases left in between. CDR3 size: 15 residues. The germline CDR1 and CDR2 sequences are SGHRS and YFSETQ. CDR3 sequence (DNA): TGCGCCAGCAGCTTAAACCCAACAGTGAACACTGAAGCTTTCTTT. Translation: CASSLNPTVNTEAFF.

The chain combines TRBV4-1 with TRBJ1-1; D not certain. The CDR3 is made up of 16 amino acids. Germline CDR1 reads MGHRA; CDR2 reads YSYEKL. V lost 0 bases to trimming and J lost 1 base, with 12 bases between them. The CDR3 is CASSQESQIGNTEAFF. The CDR3 region has the DNA TGCGCCAGCAGCCAAGAAAGTCAAATAGGGAACACTGAAGCTTTCTTT.

The chain uses TRBV18 and TRBJ2-4; D is perhaps TRBD1 (6 bases). CDR1 and CDR2 (germline): KGHSH, LQKENI. CDR3 length equals 12 residues. V was pared by 4 bases and J by 5 bases, with 6 bases between. The CDR3 sequence: CASSQGENIQYF. The CDR3, as DNA: TGTGCCAGCTCACAGGGGGAAAACATTCAGTACTTC.

V is TRBV5-1 and J is TRBJ2-1, with 8 positions matching TRBD1. V lost 3 bases and J lost 7; bases outside the gene matches: 9. This CDR3 is built from 15 residues. Germline V gene sequence: CDR1 SGHRS, CDR2 YFSETQ. CDR3 amino acids: CASSWNGQGRNEQFF. For the CDR3, the DNA is TGCGCCAGCAGCTGGAATGGACAGGGAAGGAATGAGCAGTTCTTC.

The chain joins TRBV19 to TRBJ2-2; 7 bases line up with TRBD1. V lost 5 bases, J lost 5 bases, and 14 bases stayed unmatched. This CDR3 is 17 amino acids long. CDR1 and CDR2 (germline): LNHDA, SQIVND (reference sequence). DNA for the CDR3: TGTGCCAGTAGTGGCCTCGGACAGGACCCCGGGACCGGGGAGCTGTTTTTT. Its translation is CASSGLGQDPGTGELFF.

CDR3 sequence: CAWSDRVNTYEQYF. The CDR3, as DNA: TGTGCCTGGAGTGACAGGGTTAACACCTACGAGCAGTACTTC. The rearrangement joins TRBV30 to TRBJ2-7; the D gene is possibly TRBD1 (6 bases). The CDR3 is 14 residues long. Trimming shortened V by 1 base and J by 2 bases, and 12 bases separated the two germline ends. Per the germline V gene, CDR1 is GTSNPN and CDR2 is SVGIG (reference sequence). Variable domain in full (rest from reference TRBV30 and TRBJ2-7): SQTIHQWPATLVQPVGSPLSLECTVEGTSNPNLYWYRQAAGRGLQLLFYSVGIGQISSEVPQNLSASRPQDRQFILSSKKLLLSDSGFYLCAWSDRVNTYEQYFGPGTRLTVT.

The chain joins TRBV30 to TRBJ1-5, with D tentatively TRBD1 (6 bases). Germline V CDR1 and CDR2: GTSNPN, SVGIG (reference sequence). The CDR3 runs to 15 residues. V lost 2 bases and J lost 4, with 15 bases in between. CDR3 protein: CAWSPPPGVNQPQHF. The CDR3 bases are TGTGCCTGGAGTCCGCCCCCAGGGGTGAATCAGCCCCAGCATTTT.